The T cell receptor (beta chain) under discussion was sequenced for a study of regulatory T cells in long-lasting Graves disease. Germline CDR1 is DFQATT and CDR2 is SNEGSKA (reference sequence). The CDR3 is 13 residues long. V lost 5 bases and J 4 bases, leaving 15 bases between the germline ends. Libraries of TCR beta came from iRepertoire HTBI primers plus Arm-PCR of CDR3 regions. TCRdb called the multiplex PCR reads again in MiXCR, with one record for every CDR3 protein. Among 200,000 to 250,000 distinct CDR3 sequences listed, roughly a fifth were seen once. The time point is: newly diagnosed GD, antithyroid drugs for less than 3 months. Extracted PBMC RNA gave rise to the TCR library. Blood from the periphery, around 10 milliliters in all, was drawn into EDTA tubes. There are many counts of this clonotype. Antigen specificity is unknown. Overall study findings and caveats: Sample size was small, which may have lowered accuracy.

In addition, the sample was reused for a study of T cells in Graves' hyperthyroidism and ophthalmopathy.

The J gene is TRBJ2-7, the V gene TRBV20-1; no reliable D call. The starting material was peripheral blood mononuclear cells (PBMCs), obtained at new diagnosis, from a patient treated with antithyroid drugs. This TCR derives from a woman between 25 and 40 years old with Graves disease. The CDR3 loop reads CSADNDGWYEQYF. The CDR3 DNA sequence: TGCAGTGCTGACAACGACGGCTGGTACGAGCAGTACTTC.